This TCR beta chain originates from a study of shared clonotypes between healthy human individuals. Whole-study findings and limits: Clonotypes that were shared across a handful of donors made up roughly 5% of naive CD4 clonotypes. Donor clonotype sharing was expected to depend on sequencing depth.

Remarks on this clone: Its antigen is not known.

Genomic DNA of every subset was divided equally among multiple immunoSEQ plates. DNA at about 200 ng, tens of thousands of T cell genomes, went into sorted-subset replicate PCRs. Profiling relied on immunoSEQ multiplex PCR, and the TCRdb table lists in-frame clones only, not all of them. There are just over 2,000,000 clones in the sample; about 95% occur only once, and more than 0.1% lies in the top ten. The sequence came from a man in his late teens or twenties in good health. The sequencing sample was made of naive CD4+ T cells sorted from blood. The subset is: CD45RA+ positively selected.

In DNA, the CDR3 is TGTGCCAGCAGCTCCAAAACTAGCGGTACGCAGTATTTT. It encodes CASSSKTSGTQYF. This chain connects TRBV5-4 to TRBJ2-3; TRBD2 matches at 8 bases. This CDR3 contains 13 residues. The germline V gene has CDR1 SGHNT and CDR2 YYREEE (reference sequence). Trimming took 3 bases from V and 8 from J; bases not matched to a gene: 5. Complete variable domain (other parts from reference TRBV5-4 and TRBJ2-3): ETGVTQSPTHLIKTRGQQVTLRCSSQSGHNTVSWYQQALGQGPQFIFQYYREEENGRGNFPPRFSGLQFPNYSSELNVNALELDDSALYLCASSSKTSGTQYFGPGTRLTVL.